These 27 T cell receptor beta chains share one sample of origin, sequenced in a study of cytomegalovirus exposure and HLA in healthy donors. It was with 60 Vbeta and 13 Jbeta primers that the PCR ran. Some clones are missing from TCRdb's copy, which holds only in-frame ones; the method was immunoSEQ multiplex PCR. The sample yields around 60,000 clones, roughly 70% seen once. Sequenced input: PBMCs. These receptor sequences come from a man in his fifties in good health and CMV-seropositive.

The CDR3 loop reads CAWSVGGLGEKLFF. CDR3 coding DNA: TGTGCCTGGAGTGTAGGGGGTTTGGGTGAAAAACTGTTTTTT. V usage is TRBV30 and J usage is TRBJ1-4; D is possibly TRBD1 (6 bases). CDR1 is GTSNPN and CDR2 is SVGIG in the germline V gene (reference sequence). V lost 0 bases to trimming and J lost 7 bases, with 12 bases between them. This CDR3 is 14 amino acids long.

This clone was seen just once. In DNA form, the CDR3 reads TGTGCCAGCACGGCGGAGCGGCCCAACTCGGGCTCCTACGAGCAGTACTTC. It yields the protein CASTAERPNSGSYEQYF. The chain recombines TRBV2 with TRBJ2-7, with D perhaps TRBD2 (5 bases). V was shortened by 7 bases and J by 0 bases, with 22 bases between the two germline ends. Germline V gene lookup returns CDR1 SNHLY and CDR2 FYNNEI. This CDR3 region has 17 residues.

This clone has more than one count but fewer than ten. This sequence joins TRBV9 and TRBJ2-1; perhaps TRBD1 as D (5 bases). The germline V and J ends were trimmed by 3 bases and 10 bases, with 20 bases remaining between them. The germline V gene encodes CDR1 SGDLS and CDR2 YYNGEE. There are 15 residues in the CDR3. The CDR3 reads CASSGAWGLHREQFF. In DNA, the CDR3 is TGTGCCAGCAGCGGGGCGTGGGGCCTCCATAGGGAGCAGTTCTTC. The entire variable domain, with the rest obtained from reference TRBV9 and TRBJ2-1, is as follows: DSGVTQTPKHLITATGQRVTLRCSPRSGDLSVYWYQQSLDQGLQFLIQYYNGEERAKGNILERFSAQQFPDLHSELNLSSLELGDSALYFCASSGAWGLHREQFFGPGTRLTVL.

The V call is TRBV5-1, the J call TRBJ1-4, with a possible D match to TRBD1 (6 bases). The V gene lost 3 bases and the J gene lost 8 bases, with 14 bases spanning the gap. Germline V gene lookup returns CDR1 SGHRS and CDR2 YFSETQ. The CDR3 runs to 14 residues. For the CDR3, the DNA is TGCGCCAGCAGCTCCGGTAGGGGACAAGAAAAACTGTTTTTT. Translation: CASSSGRGQEKLFF.

This clone occurred a few times. The V and J genes are TRBV6-5 and TRBJ2-7; no definite D call. The germline V gene encodes CDR1 MNHEY and CDR2 SVGAGI. CDR3 length: 13 residues. V was cut by 4 bases and J by 7 bases, with 14 bases left in between. CDR3 in amino acids: CASSSHEEPEQYF. In DNA form, the CDR3 reads TGTGCCAGCAGTTCCCACGAAGAGCCGGAGCAGTACTTC.

V gene TRBV4-2 combines with J gene TRBJ1-4; TRBD1 matches 9 bases. Looked up from germline, CDR1 is LGHNA and CDR2 is YNFKEQ. J lost 7 bases, V lost 4 bases, and 1 base had no gene match. The CDR3 runs 13 residues. The CDR3 is CASSLDRGEKLFF. The CDR3 region has the DNA TGTGCCAGCAGCCTGGACAGGGGTGAAAAACTGTTTTTT.

V gene TRBV5-4 combines with J gene TRBJ2-1, with TRBD2 matching over 8 bases. The germline gives CDR1 SGHNT, CDR2 YYREEE (reference sequence). This CDR3 has 15 residues. After removal of 0 bases from V and 7 bases from J, the junction contained 6 bases not matched to a gene. The DNA of the CDR3 is TGTGCCAGCAGCTTGGATCTTATAGCGGGGAATGAGCAGTTCTTC. Protein sequence: CASSLDLIAGNEQFF.

The chain combines TRBV18 with TRBJ2-7; maybe TRBD1 (5 bases). Trimming left V 1 base short and J 7 bases short, with 11 bases between. Germline V CDR1 and CDR2: KGHSH, LQKENI. The CDR3 length is 13 residues. The CDR3 reads CASSPQQGGEQYF. The CDR3 DNA is TGTGCCAGCTCACCACAGCAGGGTGGGGAGCAGTACTTC.

This clone was observed a single time. This chain links TRBV15 with TRBJ2-3; 7 bases line up with TRBD2. Per the germline V gene, CDR1 is LNHNV and CDR2 is YYDKDF (reference sequence). The CDR3 length is 16 residues. V shed 3 bases, J shed 3 bases, and the junction held 9 bases outside the gene matches. The DNA for the CDR3 is TGTGCCACCAGCAGGGGAGGGGAACGTGTGACAGATACGCAGTATTTT. It codes for CATSRGGERVTDTQYF.

This sequence joins TRBV11-3 and TRBJ1-6, with 9 bases identical to TRBD1. In germline, CDR1 is SGHNT, CDR2 YENEEA. V shed 5 bases and J 7 bases; nucleotides not matched to a gene: 6. This CDR3 contains 15 residues. The DNA of the CDR3 is TGTGCCAGCAGCCCCGGGACAGGGCCCAATTCACCCCTCCACTTT. It is translated as CASSPGTGPNSPLHF.

The chain combines TRBV27 with TRBJ2-1; D possibly corresponds to TRBD2 (7 bases). This CDR3 is built from 15 residues. Trimming took off 10 bases at V and 12 bases at J, with 28 bases between the two ends. The germline CDR1 and CDR2 sequences are MNHEY and SMNVEV (reference sequence). CDR3 sequence reads: CATRLGLGGPATQFF. CDR3 sequence (DNA): TGTGCCACACGCTTGGGGTTGGGGGGGCCGGCGACGCAGTTCTTC.

The chain is built from TRBV5-4 and TRBJ2-7; maybe TRBD2 (6 bases). The CDR3 totals 15 residues. CDR1 and CDR2 from the germline V gene are SGHNT and YYREEE (reference sequence). Deletions cut 1 base from V and 6 bases from J, with 17 bases between. CDR3 DNA: TGTGCCAGCAGCTTGACGGGACTTTTACTCTCCGAGCAGTACTTC. Its translation: CASSLTGLLLSEQYF.

V and J are TRBV27 and TRBJ2-7; 13 positions agree with TRBD2. The junction had 8 bases not matched to a gene; V was cut back by 5 bases and J by 4 bases. Per germline, CDR1 MNHEY and CDR2 SMNVEV (reference sequence). The CDR3 is 16 amino acids. CDR3 DNA: TGTGCCAGCAGTGTGACTAGCGGGAGGATTTTGTACGAGCAGTACTTC. It encodes CASSVTSGRILYEQYF.

The chain couples TRBV5-4 to TRBJ2-7, with 13 bases matching TRBD2. CDR3 size: 17 residues. Germline V gene data show CDR1 as SGHNT and CDR2 as YYREEE (reference sequence). The junction had 9 bases not matched to a gene; V was cut back by 4 bases and J by 2 bases. The CDR3 reads CASSVPGLAGHAYEQYF. The DNA of the CDR3 is TGTGCCAGCAGCGTCCCGGGACTAGCGGGGCACGCCTACGAGCAGTACTTC.

The V gene is TRBV19, the J gene TRBJ1-1; unclear D gene. V was shortened by 11 bases and J by 1 base, with 14 bases between the two germline ends. Germline V lookup: CDR1 LNHDA, CDR2 SQIVND (reference sequence). The CDR3 length is 13 residues. This CDR3 reads CAARIRPNTEAFF. The CDR3 nucleotides read TGTGCCGCTAGAATAAGACCGAACACTGAAGCTTTCTTT.

The V gene is TRBV30, the J gene TRBJ1-2; 10 bases align to TRBD1. The CDR3 totals 16 residues. The germline V gene encodes CDR1 GTSNPN and CDR2 SVGIG (reference sequence). Trimming removed 2 bases from V and 4 bases from J; junction bases left unmatched: 10. CDR3 DNA: TGTGCCTGGAGTCGACGGACAGGGGGAGTTAGCTATGGCTACACCTTC. This gives the protein CAWSRRTGGVSYGYTF.

Remarks on this clone: Since the CDR3 does not end with the conserved phenylalanine or tryptophan, this likely comes from a read error. The chain joins TRBV11-2 to TRBJ2-7; tentative D call: TRBD1 (6 bases). CDR1 is SGHAT, CDR2 FQNNGV, per germline. V was pared by 1 base and J by 0 bases, with 10 bases between. CDR3 length: 15 amino acids. CDR3 sequence (DNA): TGTGCCAGCAGCTTAGGGGACATATACTCCTACGAGCAGTACCTC. It translates to CASSLGDIYSYEQYL.

This chain connects TRBV5-1 to TRBJ2-6; 9 bases agree with TRBD2. V lost 4 bases and J lost 2; bases outside the gene matches: 13. Looked up from germline, CDR1 is SGHRS and CDR2 is YFSETQ. CDR3 size: 19 residues. The CDR3 protein is CASSNTRLAVQAGANVLTF. CDR3 nucleotide sequence: TGCGCCAGCAGCAACACAAGACTAGCGGTCCAGGCTGGGGCCAACGTCCTGACTTTC.

The J gene is TRBJ2-5, the V gene TRBV14, with 12 positions matching TRBD1. Losses at the gene ends were 3 bases for V and 7 bases for J; bases not matched to a gene: 3. CDR3 length: 14 residues. From germline, CDR1 is SGHDN and CDR2 FVKESK. The CDR3 protein is CASSQGQGARTQYF. In DNA form, the CDR3 reads TGTGCCAGCAGCCAGGGACAGGGGGCACGGACCCAGTACTTC.

This chain connects TRBV4-1 to TRBJ2-7; 9 bases are a match to TRBD2. The CDR3 covers 16 residues. The V and J ends lost 1 base and 5 bases, in that order; junction bases with no gene match: 9. Per germline, CDR1 MGHRA and CDR2 YSYEKL. This CDR3 reads CASSQGVASGANEQYF. CDR3 nucleotide sequence: TGCGCCAGCAGCCAAGGGGTGGCTAGCGGGGCAAACGAGCAGTACTTC.

CDR3 protein: CASSEALWGSGTGVYEQYF. The CDR3 DNA is TGTGCCAGCAGTGAAGCGCTATGGGGGTCGGGGACAGGGGTTTACGAGCAGTACTTC. This rearrangement joins TRBV6-1 to TRBJ2-7, with 10 bases matching TRBD1. V lost 0 bases and J lost 4; bases outside the gene matches: 15. Germline CDR1 reads MNHNS; CDR2 reads SASEGT. This CDR3 contains 19 residues.

This clone has a single count. The gene calls are TRBV11-2 and TRBJ2-3, with D uncertain. V lost 5 bases and J 3 bases, leaving 3 bases between the germline ends. Germline CDR1 is SGHAT and CDR2 is FQNNGV. This CDR3 contains 11 residues. The CDR3 reads CASSPTDTQYF. The CDR3 DNA sequence: TGTGCCAGCAGCCCTACAGATACGCAGTATTTT.

The chain carries TRBV15 and TRBJ1-2; 9 bases match TRBD1. The CDR3 loop spans 15 amino acids. V gave up 0 bases and J gave up 7 bases; unmatched junction bases: 6. Germline V gene lookup returns CDR1 LNHNV and CDR2 YYDKDF (reference sequence). CDR3: CATSRDFDRGFGYTF. In nucleotides, the CDR3 is TGTGCCACCAGCAGAGATTTTGACAGGGGGTTTGGCTACACCTTC.

V usage is TRBV4-3 and J usage is TRBJ2-1; 8 bases match TRBD2. The CDR3 length is 16 residues. Germline V lookup: CDR1 LGHNA, CDR2 YSLEER. V shed 4 bases, J shed 8 bases, and the junction held 13 bases outside the gene matches. The CDR3 loop is CASSRYGGAKIHEQFF. CDR3 nucleotides: TGCGCCAGCAGCCGGTACGGGGGGGCCAAAATCCATGAGCAGTTCTTC.

The gene calls are TRBV27 and TRBJ2-3, with TRBD1 matching over 8 bases. The germline V gene encodes CDR1 MNHEY and CDR2 SMNVEV (reference sequence). The CDR3 sequence is 16 residues long. The ends lost 4 bases at V and 1 base at J; junction bases unmatched: 7. The CDR3 loop reads CASSYRSTGGTDTQYF. The CDR3, as DNA: TGTGCCAGCAGTTACCGATCGACAGGGGGCACAGATACGCAGTATTTT.

The chain recombines TRBV27 with TRBJ1-2, with D unclear. The CDR3 runs to 13 residues. Germline V lookup: CDR1 MNHEY, CDR2 SMNVEV (reference sequence). V was pared by 3 bases and J by 2 bases, with 7 bases between. The CDR3 here is CASSFGENYGYTF. The CDR3 DNA reads TGTGCCAGCAGTTTTGGGGAGAACTATGGCTACACCTTC.

The chain recombines TRBV18 with TRBJ2-3, with TRBD2 matching 11 bases. The CDR3 loop spans 16 amino acids. Looked up from germline, CDR1 is KGHSH and CDR2 is LQKENI. J gave up 3 bases and V 3 bases, and 5 bases lay outside the gene matches. The CDR3 sequence is CASSPLTSGVTDTQYF. The CDR3 nucleotides read TGTGCCAGCTCACCGCTGACTAGCGGGGTAACAGATACGCAGTATTTT.